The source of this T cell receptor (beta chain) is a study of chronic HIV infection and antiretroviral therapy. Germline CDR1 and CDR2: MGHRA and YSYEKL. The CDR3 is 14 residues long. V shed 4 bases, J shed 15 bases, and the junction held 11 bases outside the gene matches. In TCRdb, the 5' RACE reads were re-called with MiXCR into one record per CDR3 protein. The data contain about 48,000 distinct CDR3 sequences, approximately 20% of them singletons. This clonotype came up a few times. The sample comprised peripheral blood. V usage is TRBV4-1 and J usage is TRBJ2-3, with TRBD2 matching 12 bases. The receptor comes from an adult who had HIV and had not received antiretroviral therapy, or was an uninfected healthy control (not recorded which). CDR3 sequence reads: CASSPEGLAGHRYF. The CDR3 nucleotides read TGCGCCAGCAGCCCCGAGGGACTAGCGGGCCACAGATATTTT.